Presented here are 25 T cell receptor beta chains from one specimen sequenced in a study of T cells in Graves' hyperthyroidism and ophthalmopathy. Amplification targeted TCR beta CDR3 regions from RNA transcripts. The TCR CDR3 first-round RT-PCR relied on the HTBI primer set. TCRdb itself ran the multiplex PCR reads through MiXCR, one entry per CDR3 protein. This sample has 750,000 to 900,000 distinct CDR3 sequences, with roughly 40% found just once. The sequenced material came from blood. The source of these receptors is a man aged 18 to 30 with Graves' hyperthyroidism.

This clonotype has more than one count but fewer than ten. The V and J genes are TRBV7-9 and TRBJ2-2, with 9 bases aligning to TRBD1. Trimming took 2 bases from V and 5 from J; bases not matched to a gene: 9. CDR1 and CDR2 from the germline V gene are SEHNR and FQNEAQ (reference sequence). The CDR3 length is 17 residues. For the CDR3, the DNA is TGTGCCAGCAGCTTATTTGCGGGGACAGGGAGGACCGGGGAGCTGTTTTTT. Its translation: CASSLFAGTGRTGELFF.

The chain carries TRBV25-1 and TRBJ1-1, with D tentatively TRBD1 (5 bases). CDR3 length equals 12 residues. Between the trimmed V and J ends, which lost 6 bases and 3 bases, there was a span of 8 bases. Germline CDR1 reads MGHDK; CDR2 reads SYGVNS. CDR3 DNA sequence: TGTGCCAGCAGGGGGGTGGACACTGAAGCTTTCTTT. Protein sequence: CASRGVDTEAFF.

The chain has TRBV7-8 and TRBJ1-3; D is perhaps TRBD1 (6 bases). The CDR3 is 16 residues long. Germline V gene sequence: CDR1 SGHVS, CDR2 FQNEAQ. V lost 3 bases and J lost 2, with 14 bases in between. The CDR3 nucleotides are TGTGCCAGCAGCTTGGCCCTAACAGGGCCTGGAAACACCATATATTTT. Translation: CASSLALTGPGNTIYF.

This clonotype was seen just once. A much bigger clone sits one base away, suggesting this may be a read error. Here the CDR3 DNA reads TGCAGCGTGGCCGGGTCCCAAGAGACCCGGTACTTC. Translated, it gives CSVAGSQETRYF. The rearrangement links TRBV29-1 to TRBJ2-5, with D hard to call. The CDR3 is made up of 12 amino acids. CDR1 is SQVTM and CDR2 is ANQGSEA in the germline V gene.

The sample holds many counts of this clonotype. J is TRBJ1-3 and V is TRBV15, with 9 nucleotides matching TRBD1. V trimming: 5 bases; J trimming: 2 bases; junction bases outside the gene matches: 1. The CDR3 sequence is 14 residues long. Germline CDR1 and CDR2: LNHNV and YYDKDF (reference sequence). The CDR3 protein is CATSGDRAGNTIYF. The CDR3, as DNA: TGTGCCACCAGCGGGGACAGGGCTGGAAACACCATATATTTT. Full variable domain (remainder filled in from reference TRBV15 and TRBJ1-3): DAMVIQNPRYQVTQFGKPVTLSCSQTLNHNVMYWYQQKSSQAPKLLFHYYDKDFNNEADTPDNFQSRRPNTSFCFLDIRSPGLGDTAMYLCATSGDRAGNTIYFGEGSWLTVV.

This clonotype has at least ten counts. The chain carries TRBV29-1 and TRBJ2-2, with D uncertain. This CDR3 has 13 residues. The V end lost 4 bases, the J end lost 0 bases, and 6 bases lay between the germline ends. Germline V lookup: CDR1 SQVTM, CDR2 ANQGSEA. This chain's CDR3 is CSVGVANTGELFF. For the CDR3, the DNA is TGCAGCGTTGGTGTCGCGAACACCGGGGAGCTGTTTTTT.

The chain uses TRBV10-3 and TRBJ2-3; possibly TRBD2 for D (6 bases). Germline V gene sequence: CDR1 ENHRY, CDR2 SYGVKD. V shed 6 bases and J shed 6 bases, with 10 bases lying between them. This CDR3 contains 12 residues. The DNA for the CDR3 is TGTGCCATCAGGGGGGGTGGGGATACGCAGTATTTT. It yields the protein CAIRGGGDTQYF.

This clonotype has just a few counts. The chain has TRBV12-3 or TRBV12-4 and TRBJ1-3; TRBD1 aligns across 9 bases. The CDR3 totals 14 residues. The V segment lost 7 bases and the J segment 2 bases; nucleotides outside the gene matches: 3. CDR3 residues: CASKGTGTGNTIYF. CDR3 nucleotides: TGTGCCAGCAAGGGGACAGGGACTGGAAACACCATATATTTT.

This rearrangement joins TRBV14 to TRBJ1-5; the D gene is possibly TRBD1 (6 bases). Between the trimmed V and J ends, which lost 1 base and 8 bases, there was a span of 18 bases. The CDR3 loop spans 16 amino acids. The germline V gene has CDR1 SGHDN and CDR2 FVKESK. Written as DNA, the CDR3 is TGTGCCAGCAGCCAAGGAGATATTCGGGGGGCGAAGCCCCAGCATTTT. Translating gives CASSQGDIRGAKPQHF.

This chain joins TRBV7-2 and TRBJ2-7; a possible D gene is TRBD1 (5 bases). V was shortened by 1 base and J by 6 bases, with 10 bases between the two germline ends. This CDR3 is 13 amino acids long. Germline CDR1 and CDR2: SGHTA and FQGNSA. The CDR3 protein is CASSLVAGLEQYF. CDR3 in DNA: TGTGCCAGCAGCTTAGTTGCAGGGCTCGAGCAGTACTTC.

This clonotype occurred a few times. The rearrangement links TRBV9 to TRBJ2-7, with D uncertain. V was cut by 4 bases and J by 2 bases, with 16 bases left in between. Germline V gene lookup returns CDR1 SGDLS and CDR2 YYNGEE. CDR3 length: 15 amino acids. CDR3 protein: CASSPSSGWTYEQYF. The CDR3 region has the DNA TGTGCCAGCAGCCCCTCATCCGGCTGGACCTACGAGCAGTACTTC.

This clonotype was observed once. The chain carries TRBV6-2 or TRBV6-3 and TRBJ2-7, with unresolved D. Germline CDR1 reads MNHEY; CDR2 reads SVGEGT. V shed 2 bases and J shed 4 bases, with 6 bases lying between them. The CDR3 length is 12 residues. The CDR3 DNA is TGTGCCAGCAGTTACCTGGTTTACGAGCAGTACTTC. Its protein product is CASSYLVYEQYF.

This clonotype showed up many times. This chain links TRBV9 with TRBJ2-7, with D maybe TRBD2 (5 bases). CDR3 length equals 12 residues. Germline-derived CDR1 and CDR2 are SGDLS and YYNGEE. The V end lost 0 bases, the J end lost 6 bases, and 7 bases lay between the germline ends. The chain's CDR3 is CASSVVEGEQYF. CDR3 in DNA: TGTGCCAGCAGCGTAGTTGAGGGCGAGCAGTACTTC.

This clonotype was detected ten times or more. The J gene is TRBJ2-7, the V gene TRBV19; D gene uncertain. This CDR3 has 14 amino acids. CDR1 is LNHDA, CDR2 SQIVND, per germline (reference sequence). V gave up 9 bases and J gave up 0 bases, with 15 bases separating them. CDR3 sequence (DNA): TGTGCCAGCCGTGAGACGGCGAGCTCCTACGAGCAGTACTTC. Amino acids: CASRETASSYEQYF.

Ten or more counts support this clonotype. The chain has TRBV15 and TRBJ2-5; 8 nucleotides align to TRBD2. V shed 2 bases and J 3 bases; nucleotides not matched to a gene: 5. CDR3 size: 15 residues. The germline V gene encodes CDR1 LNHNV and CDR2 YYDKDF (reference sequence). The CDR3 DNA reads TGTGCCACCAGCAGACGGACTAGCAGGAAAGAGACCCAGTACTTC. This translates into CATSRRTSRKETQYF.

The chain uses TRBV5-6 and TRBJ2-3; possible D gene TRBD2, 6 bases. From germline, CDR1 is SGHDT and CDR2 YYEEEE. Trimming left V 4 bases short and J 0 bases short, with 12 bases between. There are 15 residues in the CDR3. The CDR3 DNA is TGTGCCAGCAGCGTGGGACTGGCTAGCACAGATACGCAGTATTTT. It yields the protein CASSVGLASTDTQYF.

J is TRBJ1-1 and V is TRBV20-1, with D perhaps TRBD1 (5 bases). The CDR3 is 14 amino acids. The V end lost 1 base, the J end lost 1 base, and 10 bases lay between the germline ends. Germline V gene sequence: CDR1 DFQATT, CDR2 SNEGSKA (reference sequence). For the CDR3, the DNA is TGCAGTGCTAGAGGTAGGGGAAGGAACACTGAAGCTTTCTTT. Protein: CSARGRGRNTEAFF.

This chain joins TRBV7-2 and TRBJ2-7; a possible D gene is TRBD1 (6 bases). CDR1 and CDR2 (germline): SGHTA, FQGNSA. V lost 4 bases to trimming and J lost 6 bases, with 10 bases between them. This CDR3 has 12 residues. CDR3 DNA sequence: TGTGCCAGCAGCTCAGGGGTTTTCGAGCAGTACTTC. This sequence encodes CASSSGVFEQYF.

The V call is TRBV12-3 or TRBV12-4, the J call TRBJ1-5, with D unresolved. The CDR3 has 14 residues. Trimming shortened V by 2 bases and J by 11 bases, and 16 bases separated the two germline ends. The CDR3 nucleotides are TGTGCCAGCAGTTTATCGGGTCGAGAAGAGACCCAGCATTTT. Protein: CASSLSGREETQHF.

This clonotype showed up just a few times. The gene calls are TRBV20-1 and TRBJ2-7; D may be TRBD2 (6 bases). This CDR3 is 14 amino acids long. The V gene lost 5 bases and the J gene lost 2 bases, with 16 bases spanning the gap. Germline V gene lookup returns CDR1 DFQATT and CDR2 SNEGSKA (reference sequence). CDR3 protein: CSAHQTGLPYEQYF. CDR3 DNA sequence: TGCAGTGCTCACCAAACGGGACTGCCCTACGAGCAGTACTTC.

This chain joins TRBV5-1 and TRBJ1-2, with D hard to call. The germline gives CDR1 SGHRS, CDR2 YFSETQ. The CDR3 has 12 residues. V was clipped by 4 bases and J by 7 bases, with 11 bases between them. CDR3 coding DNA: TGCGCCAGCAGCCAAAGGACGGGTGGCTACACCTTC. Translation: CASSQRTGGYTF.

This clonotype was seen a few times. The rearrangement joins TRBV2 to TRBJ2-1, with a weak D call TRBD2 (6 bases). This CDR3 has 14 amino acids. Trimming pared 4 bases from V and 3 bases from J, leaving 10 bases between. Germline V lookup: CDR1 SNHLY, CDR2 FYNNEI. CDR3 loop: CASSAGTVYNEQFF. The CDR3 DNA follows: TGTGCCAGCAGTGCCGGGACTGTCTACAATGAGCAGTTCTTC.

Remarks on this clonotype: Likely a read error: the CDR3 ends without its conserved phenylalanine or tryptophan. The limits of the CDR3 on the DNA are not certain, so only TCRdb's listed CDR3 is given. This chain joins TRBV10-3 and TRBJ1-6. The CDR3 spans 13 amino acids, including both terminal residues. Looked up from germline, CDR1 is ENHRY and CDR2 is SYGVKD. The chain's CDR3 is CAIDKEATFLLRS.

This chain connects TRBV2 to TRBJ2-7; 8 bases match TRBD1. This CDR3 has 13 amino acids. The V gene's germline CDR1 is SNHLY and CDR2 FYNNEI. The CDR3: CATLRDRTYEQYF. For the CDR3, the DNA is TGTGCAACGCTCCGGGACAGGACCTACGAGCAGTACTTC.

As to this clonotype: This may stem from a read error, because a much larger clone lies one nucleotide away. The chain recombines TRBV20-1 with TRBJ2-5; D is possibly TRBD2 (6 bases). Germline CDR1 reads DFQATT; CDR2 reads SNEGSKA (reference sequence). The CDR3 length is 11 residues. The CDR3 spells CSATWGETRYF. CDR3 nucleotide sequence: TGCAGTGCCACGTGGGGGGAGACCCGGTACTTC.